These T cell receptor beta chains were read from a single sample in a study of beta chain features in type 1 diabetes. TCRdb's copy holds only in-frame clones and misses some; the assay was immunoSEQ multiplex PCR. The sample carries hundreds of thousands of clones, around 9.3% recorded once. Sequenced sample: central memory CD4+ T cells from blood. Source of these receptors: a man aged 25 to 40 with type 1 diabetes. Each CDR3 is given with its conserved first and last residue. Fields, in order: D gene, V gene, clone size, J gene, CDR3 DNA, CDR3 protein. A D gene is named only where the DNA matches it firmly. Only part of the rows carry a size: once, few, many, or a class if the clone is expanded.

.	TRBV4-3	few	TRBJ1-1	TGCGCCAGCAGCCAGGCTGGGGGGGGCACTGAAGCTTTCTTT	CASSQAGGGTEAFF
.	TRBV2	few	TRBJ1-2	TGTGCCAGCAGTACAAGGGAGAGGGGCTATGGCTACACCTTC	CASSTRERGYGYTF
.	TRBV10-3	few	TRBJ1-1	TGTGCCATCAGTGAGGGGGAGACGAACACTGAAGCTTTCTTT	CAISEGETNTEAFF
.	TRBV5-6	few	TRBJ2-3	TGTGCCAGCAGCTTGGTGGCGGGGGCTACAGATACGCAGTATTTT	CASSLVAGATDTQYF
.	TRBV30	.	TRBJ1-5	TGTGCCTGGAGTGGGGGGAACGGTAATCAGCCCCAGCATTTT	CAWSGGNGNQPQHF
.	TRBV28	.	TRBJ2-7	TGTGCCAGCAATACCGGGACGAAAAACGAGCAGTACTTC	CASNTGTKNEQYF
TRBD2	TRBV7-9	few	TRBJ2-1	TGTGCCAGCAGCTTATTCCTAGCGGGGGGGAATGAGCAGTTCTTC	CASSLFLAGGNEQFF
.	TRBV19	.	TRBJ2-1	TGTGCCAGTAGTATTCTTAGTAGCGCGAAGTCCTATGAGCAGTTCTTC	CASSILSSAKSYEQFF
TRBD2	TRBV7-9	medium-sized	TRBJ2-1	TGTGCCAGCAGCTTATCCGGGACTAGCGTTGAGCAGTTCTTC	CASSLSGTSVEQFF
TRBD2	TRBV19	many	TRBJ2-1	TGTGCCAGTAGTATTGAGTCTAGCGGGGGCCTCTACAATGAGCAGTTCTTC	CASSIESSGGLYNEQFF
.	TRBV7-2	.	TRBJ1-1	TGTGCCAGCAGCTTGAGATCGGGGAACACTGAAGCTTTCTTT	CASSLRSGNTEAFF
.	TRBV9	.	TRBJ1-1	TGTGCCAGCAGCGTACAGGTGAACACTGAAGCTTTCTTT	CASSVQVNTEAFF
.	TRBV28	few	TRBJ1-5	TGTGCCAGCACCCAGGGAGGGGGCAATCAGCCCCAGCATTTT	CASTQGGGNQPQHF
.	TRBV10-3	.	TRBJ1-1	TGTGCCATCAGGGACAGTAAGCACACTGAAGCTTTCTTT	CAIRDSKHTEAFF
.	TRBV7-2	few	TRBJ2-3	TGTGCCAGCAGCTTTGAAGATACGCAGTATTTT	CASSFEDTQYF
.	TRBV7-9	.	TRBJ2-5	TGTGCCAGCAGCGAGTCTCGGGACTACCAAGAGACCCAGTACTTC	CASSESRDYQETQYF
.	TRBV7-9	few	TRBJ2-3	TGTGCCAGCAGCGCCTACCAAGAAGCCACAGATACGCAGTATTTT	CASSAYQEATDTQYF
TRBD1	TRBV28	.	TRBJ1-6	TGTGCCAGCAGTTTAGCGGGACAGGGTTTTTCACCCCTCCACTTT	CASSLAGQGFSPLHF
TRBD1	TRBV20-1	.	TRBJ2-5	TGCAGTGCTCAGGGGGCCGAGACCCAGTACTTC	CSAQGAETQYF
TRBD1	TRBV18	few	TRBJ2-7	TGTGCCAGCTCACTTTCCCGGGACAGGGGGCAAAACGGGCACTTC	CASSLSRDRGQNGHF
.	TRBV29-1	few	TRBJ1-1	TGCAGCGTTGCCTGGGGCAACACTGAAGCTTTCTTT	CSVAWGNTEAFF
.	TRBV10-3	few	TRBJ1-2	TGTGCCATCAGTGAGTCTGGCCATGGCTACACCTTC	CAISESGHGYTF
TRBD2	TRBV29-1	few	TRBJ2-5	TGCAGCGGGCGATCTCCGGGGGGGGAGACCCAGTACTTC	CSGRSPGGETQYF
TRBD1	TRBV11-3	few	TRBJ1-1	TGTGCCAGCAGCCCTCGGACAGGCGCTGGGAACACTGAAGCTTTCTTT	CASSPRTGAGNTEAFF
.	TRBV7-2	few	TRBJ2-7	TGTGCCAGCAGCCCACTACAGTACGAGCAGTACTTC	CASSPLQYEQYF
TRBD1	TRBV2	.	TRBJ2-2	TGTGCCAGCAGTGATCGACAGGGGGGTACCGGGGAGCTGTTTTTT	CASSDRQGGTGELFF
.	TRBV9	.	TRBJ1-2	TGTGCCAGCAGCGTAGATGGGACATCCTATGGCTACACCTTC	CASSVDGTSYGYTF
.	TRBV30	.	TRBJ2-5	TGTGCCTGGAGTGCTAGCGCACAAGAGACCCAGTACTTC	CAWSASAQETQYF
.	TRBV7-2	.	TRBJ2-7	TGTGCCAGCAGCTTAAGTGGGTTTCAGACCTACGAGCAGTACTTC	CASSLSGFQTYEQYF
TRBD1	TRBV29-1	.	TRBJ1-2	TGCAGCGCTTTACTTTGGACAGGGAAAGGCTCCTACACCTTC	CSALLWTGKGSYTF
.	TRBV4-3	few	TRBJ2-3	TGCGCCAGCAGCCAAGATCCCCAGGGGACAGATACGCAGTATTTT	CASSQDPQGTDTQYF
.	TRBV7-8	.	TRBJ2-7	TGTGCCAGCAGCTCTGGAGGGACCTTCAACGAGCAGTACTTC	CASSSGGTFNEQYF
TRBD1	TRBV27	.	TRBJ1-1	TGTGCCAGCAGTTCTATTGCAGACAGGGAGAACACTGAAGCTTTCTTT	CASSSIADRENTEAFF
.	TRBV4-3	.	TRBJ1-3	TGCGCCAGCAGCCGGAAGAGGTCGGAAAACACCATATATTTT	CASSRKRSENTIYF
.	TRBV6-6	.	TRBJ1-2	TGTGCCAGCAGTTACAAGTTTAACTATGGCTACACCTTC	CASSYKFNYGYTF
.	TRBV6-5	few	TRBJ1-1	TGTGCCAGCAGTTACTCCGCTGGCCCCCGGGAAGCTTTCTTT	CASSYSAGPREAFF
.	TRBV7-2	.	TRBJ2-5	TGTGCCAGCAGCCCAGGCATTGGAGAGACCCAGTACTTC	CASSPGIGETQYF
.	TRBV29-1	few	TRBJ1-1	TGCAGCTCCGACGGACAAGACACTGAAGCTTTCTTT	CSSDGQDTEAFF
TRBD1	TRBV9	.	TRBJ2-5	TGTGCCAGCAGCCCTACAGGGGCGTACCAAGAGACCCAGTACTTC	CASSPTGAYQETQYF
TRBD1	TRBV6-6	few	TRBJ1-2	TGTGCCAGCAGGCCTCCGGGACAGAACACCTATGGCTACACCTTC	CASRPPGQNTYGYTF
.	TRBV30	.	TRBJ1-2	TGTGCCTGGAGCAGGGTAGATGGCTACACCTTC	CAWSRVDGYTF
.	TRBV10-3	.	TRBJ2-3	TGTGCCATCAGGTTACCTAGCACAGATACGCAGTATTTT	CAIRLPSTDTQYF
.	TRBV7-2	.	TRBJ2-1	TGTGCCAGCAGCTTAGCGTTCTTCAGGGATGAGCAGTTCTTC	CASSLAFFRDEQFF
.	TRBV19	.	TRBJ1-5	TGTGCCAGTAGTATAGGAGGGGATTATCAGCCCCAGCATTTT	CASSIGGDYQPQHF
TRBD2	TRBV5-1	few	TRBJ2-1	TGCGCCAGCAGCGACGGGACTAGTGGCTACAATGAGCAGTTCTTC	CASSDGTSGYNEQFF
.	TRBV4-3	.	TRBJ2-5	TGCGCCAGCAGCCAAGGACCGAGGGGGACCCAGTACTTC	CASSQGPRGTQYF
.	TRBV18	.	TRBJ2-7	TGTGCCAGCTCATCAAACGACAACTACGAGCAGTACTTC	CASSSNDNYEQYF